This T cell receptor beta chain was identified during a study of blood T cell repertoires in COVID-19. Across the study: Material from acute and convalescent COVID-19 was sourced from the United States, Italy and Spain. T cells, B-cell-depleted T cells, or PBMCs supplied cDNA or gDNA.

The table came from immunoSEQ multiplex PCR; TCRdb's copy has only in-frame clones and leaves some out. The sample lists around 93,000 clones, approximately 80% occurring once. Sequenced material: peripheral blood. This TCR came from a woman at least 80 years old with acute or convalescent COVID-19.

This CDR3 is CASSLAELEGSYEQYF. The CDR3 DNA sequence: TGTGCCAGCAGCTTGGCTGAGCTCGAGGGCTCCTACGAGCAGTACTTC. The J gene is TRBJ2-7, the V gene TRBV5-4; a weak D match, TRBD2 (5 bases). The germline V gene encodes CDR1 SGHNT and CDR2 YYREEE (reference sequence). Trimming pared 0 bases from V and 0 bases from J, leaving 13 bases between. The CDR3 sequence is 16 residues long.